This T cell receptor beta chain was sequenced for a study of cytomegalovirus exposure and HLA in healthy donors. This clone turned up a few times. Its antigen is undetermined. Broader study findings: TCR beta V segments were, for the most part, productive about 87% or about 30% of the time in an earlier analysis.

PCR amplification relied on 60 Vbeta primers (plus 13 Jbeta primers). Authors' methods: The authors later counted about 80 million unique TCR beta chains, 9 million to 14 million of them shared. Here immunoSEQ multiplex PCR was the method, and the copy in TCRdb shows in-frame clones only, minus some. D and trimming were read from the DNA, whereas the V and J calls and clone size are those reported in that table. The sample has 85,000 to 100,000 clones, 60% to 75% seen once. J lost 0 bases, V lost 7 bases, and 12 bases had no gene match. The V gene's germline CDR1 is WSHSY and CDR2 SAAADI. The CDR3 contains 18 residues.

The rearrangement joins TRBV10-2 to TRBJ2-6, with TRBD1 identical over 7 bases. The sample comprised PBMCs. The receptor comes from a man aged 60-69 years in good health and CMV-seronegative. CDR3 region: CASKRRDSRSSGANVLTF. The CDR3 DNA sequence: TGCGCCAGCAAACGCAGGGACAGCCGATCCTCTGGGGCCAACGTCCTGACTTTC.